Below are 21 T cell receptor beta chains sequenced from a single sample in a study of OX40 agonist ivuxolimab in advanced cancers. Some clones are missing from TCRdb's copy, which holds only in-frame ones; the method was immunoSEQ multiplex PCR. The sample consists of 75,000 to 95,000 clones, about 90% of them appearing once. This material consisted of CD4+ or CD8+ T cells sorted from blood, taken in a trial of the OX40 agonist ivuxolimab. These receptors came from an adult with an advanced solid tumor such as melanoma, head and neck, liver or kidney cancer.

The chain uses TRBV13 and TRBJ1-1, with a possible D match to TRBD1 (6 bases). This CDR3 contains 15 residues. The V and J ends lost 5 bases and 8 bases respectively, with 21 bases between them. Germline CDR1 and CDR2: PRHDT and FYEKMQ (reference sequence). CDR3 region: CASSPTVMTGSEAFF. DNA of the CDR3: TGTGCCAGCAGCCCCACCGTCATGACAGGTTCAGAAGCTTTCTTT. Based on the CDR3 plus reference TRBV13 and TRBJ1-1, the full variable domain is AAGVIQSPRHLIKEKRETATLKCYPIPRHDTVYWYQQGPGQDPQFLISFYEKMQSDKGSIPDRFSAQQFSDYHSELNMSSLELGDSALYFCASSPTVMTGSEAFFGQGTRLTVV.

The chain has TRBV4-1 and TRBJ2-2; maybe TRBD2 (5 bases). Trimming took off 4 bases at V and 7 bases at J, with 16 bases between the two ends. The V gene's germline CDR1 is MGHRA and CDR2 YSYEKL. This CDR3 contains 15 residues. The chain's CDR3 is CASSPRGQVGGELFF. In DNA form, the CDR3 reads TGCGCCAGCAGCCCCCGAGGGCAGGTTGGCGGGGAGCTGTTTTTT.

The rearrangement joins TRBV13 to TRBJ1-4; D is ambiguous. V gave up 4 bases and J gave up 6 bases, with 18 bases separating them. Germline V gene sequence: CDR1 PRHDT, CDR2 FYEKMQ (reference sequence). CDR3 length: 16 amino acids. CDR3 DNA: TGTGCCAGCAGCTCCAAGACCCACCCCATGGATGAAAAACTGTTTTTT. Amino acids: CASSSKTHPMDEKLFF.

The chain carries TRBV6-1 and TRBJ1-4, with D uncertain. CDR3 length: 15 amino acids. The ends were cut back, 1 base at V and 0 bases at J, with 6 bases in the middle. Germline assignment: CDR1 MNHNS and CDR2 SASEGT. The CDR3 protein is CASSEGRATNEKLFF. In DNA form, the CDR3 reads TGTGCCAGCAGTGAAGGAAGGGCAACTAATGAAAAACTGTTTTTT.

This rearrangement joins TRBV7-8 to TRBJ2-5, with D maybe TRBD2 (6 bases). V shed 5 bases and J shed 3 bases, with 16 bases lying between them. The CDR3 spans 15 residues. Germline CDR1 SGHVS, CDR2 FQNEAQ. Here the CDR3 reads CASSPIGGGEETQYF. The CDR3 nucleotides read TGTGCCAGCAGCCCTATCGGGGGAGGAGAAGAGACCCAGTACTTC.

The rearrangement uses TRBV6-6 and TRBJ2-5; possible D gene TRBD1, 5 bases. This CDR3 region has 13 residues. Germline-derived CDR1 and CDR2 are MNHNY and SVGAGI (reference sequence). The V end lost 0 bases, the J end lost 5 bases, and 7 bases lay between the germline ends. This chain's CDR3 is CASSYSAGETQYF. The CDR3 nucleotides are TGTGCCAGCAGTTACTCGGCAGGGGAGACCCAGTACTTC.

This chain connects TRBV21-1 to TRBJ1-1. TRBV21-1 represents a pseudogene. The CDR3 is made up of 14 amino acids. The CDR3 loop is CASSKAGSRTEAFF. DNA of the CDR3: TGTGCCAGCAGCAAAGCTGGGTCTCGGACTGAAGCTTTCTTT.

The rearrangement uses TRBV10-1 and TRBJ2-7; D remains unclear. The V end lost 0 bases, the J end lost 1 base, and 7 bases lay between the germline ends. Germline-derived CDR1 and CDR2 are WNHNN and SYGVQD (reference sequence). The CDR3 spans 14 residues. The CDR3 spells CASSESADSYEQYF. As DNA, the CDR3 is TGCGCCAGCAGTGAGTCTGCTGATTCCTACGAGCAGTACTTC.

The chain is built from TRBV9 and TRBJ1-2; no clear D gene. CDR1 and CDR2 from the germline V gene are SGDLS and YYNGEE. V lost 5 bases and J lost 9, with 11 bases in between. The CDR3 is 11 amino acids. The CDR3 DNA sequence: TGTGCCAGCAGTGACACGGGGAGCTACACCTTC. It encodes CASSDTGSYTF. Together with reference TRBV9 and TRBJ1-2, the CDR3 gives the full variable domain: DSGVTQTPKHLITATGQRVTLRCSPRSGDLSVYWYQQSLDQGLQFLIQYYNGEERAKGNILERFSAQQFPDLHSELNLSSLELGDSALYFCASSDTGSYTFGSGTRLTVV.

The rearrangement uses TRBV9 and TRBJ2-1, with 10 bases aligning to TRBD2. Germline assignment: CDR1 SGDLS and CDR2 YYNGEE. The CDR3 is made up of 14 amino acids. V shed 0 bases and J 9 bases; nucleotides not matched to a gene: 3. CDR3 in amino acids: CASSVEAGGTEQFF. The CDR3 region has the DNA TGTGCCAGCAGCGTAGAAGCGGGGGGGACTGAGCAGTTCTTC.

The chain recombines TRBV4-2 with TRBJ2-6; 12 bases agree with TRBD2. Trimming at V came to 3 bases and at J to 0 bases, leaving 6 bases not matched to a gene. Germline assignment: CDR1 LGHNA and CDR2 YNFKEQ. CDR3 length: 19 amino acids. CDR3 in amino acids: CASSHPTSGGSSGANVLTF. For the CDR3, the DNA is TGTGCCAGCAGCCACCCAACTAGCGGGGGGTCCTCTGGGGCCAACGTCCTGACTTTC.

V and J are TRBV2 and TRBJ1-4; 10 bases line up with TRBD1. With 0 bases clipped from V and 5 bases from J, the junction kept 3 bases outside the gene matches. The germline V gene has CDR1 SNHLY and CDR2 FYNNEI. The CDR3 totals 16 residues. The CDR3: CASSEAGQGINEKLFF. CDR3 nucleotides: TGTGCCAGCAGTGAAGCGGGACAGGGGATAAATGAAAAACTGTTTTTT.

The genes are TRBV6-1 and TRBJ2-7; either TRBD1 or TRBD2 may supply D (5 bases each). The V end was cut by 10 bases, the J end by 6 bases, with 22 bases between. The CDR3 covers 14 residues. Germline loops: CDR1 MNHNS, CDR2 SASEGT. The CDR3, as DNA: TGTGCCACCGCTTGGGGACCTTCCCCCCTCGAGCAGTACTTC. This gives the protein CATAWGPSPLEQYF.

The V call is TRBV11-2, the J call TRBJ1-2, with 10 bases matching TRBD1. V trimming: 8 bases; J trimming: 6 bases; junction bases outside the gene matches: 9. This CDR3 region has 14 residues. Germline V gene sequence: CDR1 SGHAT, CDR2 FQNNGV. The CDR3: CASGGTGVDDGYTF. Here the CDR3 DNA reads TGTGCCAGCGGGGGGACAGGGGTTGATGATGGCTACACCTTC.

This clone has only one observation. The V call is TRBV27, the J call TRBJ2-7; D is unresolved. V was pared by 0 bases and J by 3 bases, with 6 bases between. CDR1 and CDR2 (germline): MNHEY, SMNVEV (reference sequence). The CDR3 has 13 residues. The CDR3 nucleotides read TGTGCCAGCAGTTTATCCGCTTTCTACGAGCAGTACTTC. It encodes CASSLSAFYEQYF.

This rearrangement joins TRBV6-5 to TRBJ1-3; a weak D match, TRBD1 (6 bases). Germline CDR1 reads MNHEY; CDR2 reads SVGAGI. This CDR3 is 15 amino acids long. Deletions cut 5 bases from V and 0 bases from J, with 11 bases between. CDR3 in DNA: TGTGCCAGCAGTCCTGACAGGAGCTCTGGAAACACCATATATTTT. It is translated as CASSPDRSSGNTIYF.

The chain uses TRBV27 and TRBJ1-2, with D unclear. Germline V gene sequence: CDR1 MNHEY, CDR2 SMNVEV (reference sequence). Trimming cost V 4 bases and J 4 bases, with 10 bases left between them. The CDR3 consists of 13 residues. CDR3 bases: TGTGCCAGCAGTTCCGGTACCAGCTATGGCTACACCTTC. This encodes CASSSGTSYGYTF.

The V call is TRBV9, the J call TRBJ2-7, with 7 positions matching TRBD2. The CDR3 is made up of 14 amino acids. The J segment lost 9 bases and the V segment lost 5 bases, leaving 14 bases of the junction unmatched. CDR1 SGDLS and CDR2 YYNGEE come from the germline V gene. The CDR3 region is CASSDGDGGTRQYF. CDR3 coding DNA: TGTGCCAGCAGTGACGGCGACGGGGGGACCCGGCAGTACTTC.

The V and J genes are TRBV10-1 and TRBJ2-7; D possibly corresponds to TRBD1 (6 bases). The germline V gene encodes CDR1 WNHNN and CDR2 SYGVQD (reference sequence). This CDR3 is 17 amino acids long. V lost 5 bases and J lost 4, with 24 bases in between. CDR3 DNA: TGCGCCAGCAGTCAAGTTCCACAGGGCCGGGGATCGTACGAGCAGTACTTC. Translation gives CASSQVPQGRGSYEQYF.

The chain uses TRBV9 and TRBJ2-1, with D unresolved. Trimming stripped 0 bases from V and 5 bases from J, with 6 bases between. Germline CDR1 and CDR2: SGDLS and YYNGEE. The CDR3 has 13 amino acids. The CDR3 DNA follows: TGTGCCAGCAGCGTAGGACTGCACAATGAGCAGTTCTTC. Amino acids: CASSVGLHNEQFF.

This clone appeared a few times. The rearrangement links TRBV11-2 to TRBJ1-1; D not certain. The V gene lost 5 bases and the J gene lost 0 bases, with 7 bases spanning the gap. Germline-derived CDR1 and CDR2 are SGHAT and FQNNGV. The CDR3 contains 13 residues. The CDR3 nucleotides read TGTGCCAGCAGCCCTTCAGTGAACACTGAAGCTTTCTTT. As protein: CASSPSVNTEAFF.